The present entry profiles one T cell receptor (beta chain) with its context. Its cognate antigen has yet to be identified. Base qualities are not at hand, and no much larger clone is one base apart. The record originates from a study of cytomegalovirus exposure and HLA in healthy donors (dated by TCRdb to the late 2010s). In terms of the full investigation: According to an earlier analysis of 550 to 750 of the donors, about 179 million T cells yielded 120 million or so unique TCR beta sequences and about 300 Gb of sequence data. An early release covering 500 to 750 HLA-typed donors comprised approximately 290 gigabases of sequencing data and some 79 million unique TCR sequences. Of the 300 to 500 genotyped donors, approximately 81% were placed in the genetic ancestry cluster associated with self-reported Caucasian donors. The aim of the study was to test whether cataloging public T cell receptors could identify signatures of past pathogen exposure. The T cell repertoires of under 750 subjects were profiled by immunosequencing and related to cytomegalovirus serostatus. In addition to the first cohort of 650 to 800 subjects, a separate validation cohort of approximately 120 different subjects was used. To predict cytomegalovirus infection status, the study brought together high-throughput TCR immunosequencing, statistical association of individual TCRs with disease status, and machine learning. In a later analysis, previously published TCR beta repertoires from several hundred donors were re-analyzed and high-resolution HLA genotyping was added so that TCR occurrence patterns could be studied. Rather than using new phenotypic data, the later analysis identified candidate immune exposures from TCR beta sequences and from how often those sequences occurred across donors. An earlier analysis of around 640 of the donors used high-throughput TCR beta sequencing to judge whether each TCR beta V gene segment behaved as functional or pseudogenic. Donor age, sex, ethnicity and CMV serostatus were compiled together with the repertoire data. Genome-wide SNP genotypes for about three fifths of the roughly 670 donors were used in a later genetic analysis, which treated that subset as a discovery cohort. All discovery cohort repertoires had been generated on a single sequencing platform. Class I and class II HLA loci were covered by the typing at four-digit resolution. Typing coverage differed by locus: A, B, C, DRB1 and DQB1 were typed in about 620-640 donors, DQA1 in approximately 520, DPA1 in around 600, and DPB1 in 450 to 490. A handful of DR-DQ haplotypes were handled as single units for association and clustering because linkage in the cohort was strong. Among around 400 genotyped donors of the cohort, an average of approximately 240,000 unique TCR beta nucleotide sequences was sequenced per donor, of which about 19% were non-productive.

The library was obtained by the immunoSEQ multiplex PCR assay. A mixture of 60 forward primers for TCR Vbeta segments and 13 reverse primers for TCR Jbeta segments was used in the multiplex PCR. The CDR3 region of rearranged TCR beta genes was amplified from genomic DNA with a multiplex PCR assay. On the Illumina HiSeq System, the amplified TCR beta libraries were sequenced as 87-base-pair reads. Under the source paper's analysis protocol: In a later analysis, roughly 80 million unique TCR beta chains were counted across the roughly 670 repertoires, and approximately 11 million of these chains were shared by at least two donors. To remove PCR and sequencing errors, raw reads were error-corrected and collapsed into unique sequences using a nearest-neighbor algorithm that merged closely related sequences. V, D and J gene segments were assigned by aligning CDR3 sequences to IMGT reference sequences. For a sequence to be retained, a match of at least six nucleotides to both a V gene segment and a J gene segment was required. A rearrangement was called productive if the CDR3 had no stop codons and remained in frame with V and J, and every other rearrangement was called non-productive. Following IMGT convention, CDR3 was defined as the stretch from the second conserved V-encoded cysteine to the conserved J-encoded phenylalanine. The earlier analysis of 587 of the donors excluded sequences that lacked an unambiguous match to a single V gene segment. In an earlier analysis of 587 of the donors, a V segment was called functional when productive rearrangements were above 56.7%, and segregating when the standard deviation between donors exceeded 5%. To diagnose cytomegalovirus status from the catalog of TCR beta chain sequences, a statistical classification framework was built. A later analysis assigned V and J genes by comparing TCR nucleotide sequences with IMGT/GENE-DB human TR gene sequences. In a later analysis, CDR3 sequences and most-parsimonious VDJ recombination scenarios were assigned using the TCRdist pipeline. In a later analysis, each TCR beta chain was defined by its CDR3 amino acid sequence together with its V-gene family, and reads without a unique V-gene family were excluded. As a way to deal with suspected cross-contamination and a sequencing artifact, a later analysis dropped 450 to 700 nucleotide sequences that were highly shared and had low generation probability. In a later analysis, a clonal expansion index was calculated for each public chain from normalized within-repertoire ranks of inferred template counts. A later analysis computed generation probabilities with a VDJ recombination model fitted to out-of-frame rearrangements, and checked the results against IGoR. In a later analysis, TCR-TCR, TCR-HLA and TCR-CMV co-occurrence was scored with hypergeometric tests, and a repertoire-size bias correction was applied to TCR pairs. To estimate false discovery rates, a later analysis permuted the HLA or CMV assignments 20 times. In a later analysis, co-occurring TCRs were grouped using DBSCAN, with TCRdist sequence similarity added in when clustering inside HLA-allele-positive subsets. Repertoires with fewer than 30,000 or more than 120,000 public chains, plus five repertoires with anomalous nucleotide sharing, were excluded from co-occurrence clustering. Held by TCRdb, this immuneACCESS table contains in-frame sequences only and omits some clones. Under half of the omission traces to an unresolved V gene where checked; the cause of the rest is unknown. V and J calls and clone size are as listed in that table; D and trimming were resolved from the DNA. Counted in this sample were about 210,000 clones; roughly 87% of them appeared once. The ten largest make up less than 1.3% of the sample.

The cohort was made up of about 610 healthy bone marrow donors. All cohort members were sampled while nominally healthy, although unrecorded immune exposures were likely present. The donor tested CMV seronegative, placing the donor among the 300 to 450 seronegative members of the cohort. Each donor provided a peripheral blood sample, and peripheral blood mononuclear cells were used for TCR beta sequencing. Genomic DNA extraction from the blood cell samples was performed with the Qiagen DNeasy Blood Extraction Kit. The CDR3 sequence holds 12 residues, the cysteine and phenylalanine included. Just the 36-base CDR3 DNA is kept, in frame starting at base 1. Trimming at the junction amounts to 11 bases on V and 11 bases on J, and the germline ends lie 16 bases apart. From a lookup of the germline V gene, CDR1 and CDR2 are MDHEN and SYDVKM. Results and caveats for the whole study, not just this receptor: The study gave a list of over 150 TCR beta chains associated with cytomegalovirus. Correlated functional status among segregating V segments might be attributable to linkage disequilibrium, but an unknown experimental factor could not be ruled out. Strong co-occurrence of HLA alleles, especially DR and DQ, made assigning TCR associations to individual alleles difficult. In an earlier analysis of around 500 of the donors, most TCR beta V segments appeared in productive rearrangements about 87% or about 30% of the time, broadly matching IMGT annotations. The cohort was sequenced for TCR beta chains only, and without alpha or paired-chain data the features that could be detected were limited. A later genetic analysis associated a missense DCLRE1C variant with V-gene and J-gene trimming of TCR beta chains, and an independent cohort replicated the association. Most TCR sequences were observed very rarely across donors, whereas some public TCRs were present in many individuals. In both the original and validation cohorts, the classifier was reported to diagnose cytomegalovirus status with high specificity and sensitivity. HLA typing was unavailable for some donors at each locus, so association tests used only the typed subset. A later analysis found that HLA-associated TCR beta chains were more clonally expanded and had lower generation probabilities than equally common non-associated chains. Most CMV-associated TCR beta chains appeared to be HLA-restricted in a later analysis, and the HLA associations seemed to be driven largely by CMV exposure. The only immune exposure information available for the cohort was CMV serostatus. A cluster of highly shared sequence variants was judged likely to represent a technical artifact of the sequencing pipeline. Some IMGT-functional V segments, including TRBV6-2 and TRBV6-3, could not be told apart with the 87-base-pair reads, so those segments were excluded. A further reported finding was that TCR beta sequences accurately predicted the HLA-A and HLA-B alleles for most subjects in the first cohort. According to a later analysis, TCR association rates differed among HLA loci, with DRB1 alleles showing the most associated TCRs and HLA-C alleles showing the fewest. Because counts were too low, under 20 rarely observed V segments, including chromosome 9 orphons, were left out of the earlier analysis of a few hundred of the donors. Compared with the roughly 700-donor mean, donors in an Asian-associated ancestry cluster had fewer N-insertions in productive TCRs, according to a later genetic analysis. The presence/absence analyses assumed that sequencing depth was roughly uniform across donors, and that assumption may not be true. Several of the top co-occurrence clusters appeared to be linked to parvovirus B19, influenza, CMV and Epstein-Barr virus, according to a later analysis. Three of the identified cytomegalovirus-associated TCR beta chains were confirmed in vitro to be specific for cytomegalovirus antigens. At a false discovery rate of 0.05, a later analysis linked around 15,000 TCR beta sequences to specific HLA alleles. It was suggested by the authors that the approach could potentially be generalized to other disease states and immunological phenotypes.

What was sequenced was PBMCs. Recombination linked TRBV28 to TRBJ1-6, and perhaps TRBD1 as D gene, on 5 matching bases. The origin of this receptor is a boy younger than 10 in good health and CMV-seronegative. The DNA sequence reads TGTGCCGTCGATGACAGAACGACACCCCTCCACTTT. It translates to CAVDDRTTPLHF.